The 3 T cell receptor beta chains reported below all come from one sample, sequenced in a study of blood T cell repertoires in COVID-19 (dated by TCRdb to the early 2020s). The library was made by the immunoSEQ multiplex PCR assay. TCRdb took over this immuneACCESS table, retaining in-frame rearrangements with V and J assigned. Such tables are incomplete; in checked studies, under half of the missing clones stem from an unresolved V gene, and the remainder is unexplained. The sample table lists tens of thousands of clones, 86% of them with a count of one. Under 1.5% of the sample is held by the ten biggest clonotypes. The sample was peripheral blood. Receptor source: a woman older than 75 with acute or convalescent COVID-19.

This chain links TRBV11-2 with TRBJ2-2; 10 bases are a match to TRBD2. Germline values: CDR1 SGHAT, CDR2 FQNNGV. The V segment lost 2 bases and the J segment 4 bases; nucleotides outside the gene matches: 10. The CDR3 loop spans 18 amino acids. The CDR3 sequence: CASSLSLGTSVLTGELFF. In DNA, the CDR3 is TGTGCCAGCAGCTTATCTTTAGGGACTAGCGTCCTCACCGGGGAGCTGTTTTTT.

This CDR3 reads CASTEGGTDTQYF. CDR3 DNA: TGTGCCAGCACCGAGGGGGGGACAGATACGCAGTATTTT. The rearrangement uses TRBV6-6 and TRBJ2-3; TRBD2 is a possible D gene (7 bases). CDR1 and CDR2 (germline): MNHNY, SVGAGI (reference sequence). Trimming pared 7 bases from V and 3 bases from J, leaving 11 bases between. The length of the CDR3 is 13 residues.

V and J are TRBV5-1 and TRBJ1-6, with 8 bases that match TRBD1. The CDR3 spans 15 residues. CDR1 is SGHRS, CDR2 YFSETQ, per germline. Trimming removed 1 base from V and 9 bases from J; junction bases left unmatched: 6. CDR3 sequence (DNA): TGCGCCAGCAGCTTGATGCAGGGGGCGAGTTCACCCCTCCACTTT. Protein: CASSLMQGASSPLHF.